The T cell receptor beta chain under discussion was sequenced for a study of OX40 agonist ivuxolimab in advanced cancers. A remark on this clone: The target antigen is unknown.

The V end lost 1 base, the J end lost 1 base, and 4 bases lay between the germline ends. CDR1 and CDR2 from the germline V gene are WNHNN and SYGVQD (reference sequence). The CDR3 totals 14 residues. Measured with immunoSEQ multiplex PCR; TCRdb has only the in-frame clones, and not every one. The sample has some 69,000 clones; approximately 91% are singletons. Study-wide results and limits: At 0.1-3.0 mg/kg, partial responders had clonal expansion among the lowest observed. The study found that CD8+ T cells averaged more expanded clones than CD4+.

This clonotype was sampled from an adult with an advanced solid tumor such as melanoma, head and neck, liver or kidney cancer. Sequenced material: CD4+ or CD8+ T cells sorted from blood, taken in a trial of the OX40 agonist ivuxolimab. The chain carries TRBV10-1 and TRBJ2-2; D unresolved. For the CDR3, the DNA is TGCGCCAGCAGTGAGTTGTTGAACACCGGGGAGCTGTTTTTT. Translating it yields CASSELLNTGELFF.